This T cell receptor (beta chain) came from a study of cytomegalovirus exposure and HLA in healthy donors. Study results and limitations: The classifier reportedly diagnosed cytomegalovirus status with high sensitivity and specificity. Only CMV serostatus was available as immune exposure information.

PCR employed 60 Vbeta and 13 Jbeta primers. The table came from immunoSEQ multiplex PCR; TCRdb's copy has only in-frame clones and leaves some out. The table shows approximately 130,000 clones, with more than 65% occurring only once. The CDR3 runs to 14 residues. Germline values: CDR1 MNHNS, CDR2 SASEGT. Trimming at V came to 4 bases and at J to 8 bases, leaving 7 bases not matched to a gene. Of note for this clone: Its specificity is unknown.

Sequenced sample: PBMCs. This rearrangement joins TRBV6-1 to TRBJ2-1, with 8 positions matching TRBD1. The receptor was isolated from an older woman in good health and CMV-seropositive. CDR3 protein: CASSGWTGKDEQFF. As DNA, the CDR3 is TGTGCCAGCAGTGGCTGGACAGGGAAGGATGAGCAGTTCTTC.